This entry lists 3 T cell receptor beta chains sequenced from one sample in a study of CD8 T cells in Susac syndrome. It was with random hexamers that about 0.45 to 1 ug RNA was reverse transcribed. TCRdb reprocessed the immunoSEQ multiplex PCR reads via MiXCR and lists one record per CDR3 protein. Of 70,000 to 95,000 distinct CDR3 sequences in the sample, about 94% were seen once. Sequences were obtained from CD8+ T cells from PBMCs. All receptors come from a human donor with Susac syndrome.

The genes are TRBV9 and TRBJ2-3, with 10 nucleotides matching TRBD2. Germline V gene sequence: CDR1 SGDLS, CDR2 YYNGEE. The CDR3 totals 17 residues. Trimming cost V 2 bases and J 2 bases; bases outside gene matches: 8. This CDR3 is CASSVITSGTITDTQYF. CDR3 in DNA: TGTGCCAGCAGCGTCATAACTAGCGGGACTATCACAGATACGCAGTATTTT.

The genes are TRBV29-1 and TRBJ2-2; D call uncertain. The germline CDR1 and CDR2 sequences are SQVTM and ANQGSEA. The CDR3 runs 11 residues. The V end was cut by 1 base, the J end by 4 bases, with 1 base between. The DNA of the CDR3 is TGCAGCGTTGAAGGCACCGGGGAGCTGTTTTTT. This translates into CSVEGTGELFF.

The chain recombines TRBV28 with TRBJ2-3; no definite D call. The V end lost 3 bases, the J end lost 3 bases, and 4 bases lay between the germline ends. The CDR3 is 12 residues long. Germline-derived CDR1 and CDR2 are MDHEN and SYDVKM. The CDR3 is CASSFRTDTQYF. The CDR3 nucleotides are TGTGCCAGCAGTTTTAGGACAGATACGCAGTATTTT.